One and the same sample provided the 17 T cell receptor beta chains below, sequenced in a study of blood T cell repertoires in COVID-19. Using immunoSEQ multiplex PCR, the repertoire was profiled, and TCRdb retains in-frame clones only, with some absent. The table lists approximately 66,000 clones, 80% to 90% of them singletons. The sample taken for sequencing was peripheral blood. These TCRs come from a man aged 60 to 75 with acute or convalescent COVID-19.

This chain joins TRBV2 and TRBJ2-1; D is unresolved. This CDR3 is built from 13 residues. Trimming removed 6 bases from V and 1 base from J, with 7 bases in between. Germline values: CDR1 SNHLY, CDR2 FYNNEI. CDR3 residues: CASRPDSYNEQFF. In nucleotides, the CDR3 is TGTGCCAGCAGGCCAGATTCCTACAATGAGCAGTTCTTC. The entire variable domain, with the rest obtained from reference TRBV2 and TRBJ2-1, is as follows: EPEVTQTPSHQVTQMGQEVILRCVPISNHLYFYWYRQILGQKVEFLVSFYNNEISEKSEIFDDQFSVERPDGSNFTLKIRSTKLEDSAMYFCASRPDSYNEQFFGPGTRLTVL.

Remarks on this clone: One end of the junction does not line up with germline, which may come from a read error. CDR3 sequence: CASSAPSGGLLYNEQFF. CDR3 bases: TGTGCCAGCTCAGCACCTTCGGGGGGTCTACTGTACAATGAGCAGTTCTTC. This sequence joins TRBV18 and TRBJ2-1, with 7 bases that match TRBD2. There are 17 residues in the CDR3. The V gene's germline CDR1 is KGHSH and CDR2 LQKENI.

J is TRBJ1-5 and V is TRBV3-1 (or the pseudogene TRBV3-2), with 7 positions matching TRBD1. This CDR3 contains 15 residues. Germline values: CDR1 LGHDT, CDR2 YNNKEL (reference sequence). V lost 4 bases, J lost 6 bases, and 9 bases stayed unmatched. Here the CDR3 reads CASSPRDSGRQPQHF. CDR3 coding DNA: TGTGCCAGCAGCCCCCGGGACAGTGGACGTCAGCCCCAGCATTTT.

V usage is TRBV5-4 and J usage is TRBJ2-7; TRBD1 agrees at 7 bases. This CDR3 has 14 residues. V was pared by 7 bases and J by 1 base, with 8 bases of the junction left unmatched. Germline-derived CDR1 and CDR2 are SGHNT and YYREEE (reference sequence). The CDR3 reads CASASGDRSYEQYF. CDR3 bases: TGTGCCAGCGCCTCAGGGGACAGATCCTACGAGCAGTACTTC.

This rearrangement joins TRBV30 to TRBJ1-2; 10 nucleotides line up with TRBD1. The CDR3 is 15 amino acids. Germline V lookup: CDR1 GTSNPN, CDR2 SVGIG (reference sequence). V lost 2 bases, J lost 4 bases, and 7 bases stayed unmatched. The CDR3 nucleotides read TGTGCCTGGAGTACGGGGACAGGGGAGATCTATGGCTACACCTTC. This sequence encodes CAWSTGTGEIYGYTF. Supplemented by reference TRBV30 and TRBJ1-2, the full variable domain reads SQTIHQWPATLVQPVGSPLSLECTVEGTSNPNLYWYRQAAGRGLQLLFYSVGIGQISSEVPQNLSASRPQDRQFILSSKKLLLSDSGFYLCAWSTGTGEIYGYTFGSGTRLTVV.

V gene TRBV5-1 combines with J gene TRBJ2-2, with TRBD1 identical over 7 bases. Germline V gene data show CDR1 as SGHRS and CDR2 as YFSETQ. Trimming at V came to 3 bases and at J to 7 bases, leaving 9 bases not matched to a gene. The CDR3 is 15 residues long. The CDR3: CASSWTGTANGELFF. The CDR3 DNA follows: TGCGCCAGCAGCTGGACCGGGACAGCCAACGGGGAGCTGTTTTTT. Combining the CDR3 with reference TRBV5-1 and TRBJ2-2 gives the whole variable domain KAGVTQTPRYLIKTRGQQVTLSCSPISGHRSVSWYQQTPGQGLQFLFEYFSETQRNKGNFPGRFSGRQFSNSRSEMNVSTLELGDSALYLCASSWTGTANGELFFGEGSRLTVL.

The chain couples TRBV19 to TRBJ2-2; D perhaps matches TRBD2 (6 bases). V lost 4 bases, J lost 8 bases, and 11 bases lay in between. Germline loops: CDR1 LNHDA, CDR2 SQIVND (reference sequence). There are 13 residues in the CDR3. DNA for the CDR3: TGTGCCAGTAGTACCTACGGAGGGGGGGAGCTGTTTTTT. Its translation is CASSTYGGGELFF.

V and J are TRBV7-2 and TRBJ1-5; 7 bases map to TRBD1. V lost 2 bases to trimming and J lost 2 bases; unmatched junction nucleotides: 3. The CDR3 length is 15 residues. The germline V gene encodes CDR1 SGHTA and CDR2 FQGNSA. CDR3 nucleotides: TGTGCCAGCAGCTTAACAGGGGTCGGCAATCAGCCCCAGCATTTT. This gives the protein CASSLTGVGNQPQHF. The full variable domain, completed using reference TRBV7-2 and TRBJ1-5, is GAGVSQSPSNKVTEKGKDVELRCDPISGHTALYWYRQSLGQGLEFLIYFQGNSAPDKSGLPSDRFSAERTGGSVSTLTIQRTQQEDSAVYLCASSLTGVGNQPQHFGDGTRLSIL.

This chain links TRBV7-9 with TRBJ1-5; the D is unclear. This CDR3 contains 15 residues. The V end was cut by 1 base, the J end by 3 bases, with 10 bases between. Germline lookup yields CDR1 SEHNR and CDR2 FQNEAQ (reference sequence). DNA of the CDR3: TGTGCCAGCAGCTTAGGTATAGAAGCCAATCAGCCCCAGCATTTT. The encoded protein is CASSLGIEANQPQHF.

This chain uses TRBV5-4 with TRBJ1-1, with unresolved D. Germline V gene lookup returns CDR1 SGHNT and CDR2 YYREEE (reference sequence). This CDR3 comprises 14 residues. V was pared by 4 bases and J by 4 bases, with 14 bases between. CDR3 amino acids: CASSEGGSRTEAFF. DNA of the CDR3: TGTGCCAGCAGCGAAGGTGGGAGCCGCACTGAAGCTTTCTTT.

V usage is TRBV2 and J usage is TRBJ2-1; TRBD2 matches at 8 bases. The CDR3 consists of 15 residues. Germline V gene lookup returns CDR1 SNHLY and CDR2 FYNNEI. Trimming at V came to 5 bases and at J to 9 bases, leaving 12 bases not matched to a gene. CDR3 DNA: TGTGCCAGCAGTCCGGGGGGGCCGGTTTCTGGTGAGCAGTTCTTC. This codes for CASSPGGPVSGEQFF. Filled out from reference TRBV2 and TRBJ2-1, the complete variable domain reads EPEVTQTPSHQVTQMGQEVILRCVPISNHLYFYWYRQILGQKVEFLVSFYNNEISEKSEIFDDQFSVERPDGSNFTLKIRSTKLEDSAMYFCASSPGGPVSGEQFFGPGTRLTVL.

The J gene is TRBJ1-2, the V gene TRBV30; no definite D call. The germline V gene encodes CDR1 GTSNPN and CDR2 SVGIG (reference sequence). This CDR3 has 14 amino acids. Trimming shortened V by 3 bases and J by 3 bases, and 14 bases separated the two germline ends. CDR3 protein: CAWSANGGDYGYTF. CDR3 nucleotide sequence: TGTGCCTGGAGCGCGAACGGCGGAGACTATGGCTACACCTTC. Together with reference TRBV30 and TRBJ1-2, the CDR3 gives the full variable domain: SQTIHQWPATLVQPVGSPLSLECTVEGTSNPNLYWYRQAAGRGLQLLFYSVGIGQISSEVPQNLSASRPQDRQFILSSKKLLLSDSGFYLCAWSANGGDYGYTFGSGTRLTVV.

This clone was found once. The rearrangement uses TRBV19 and TRBJ2-1; the match to TRBD1 covers 9 bases. There are 19 residues in the CDR3. Germline CDR1 and CDR2: LNHDA and SQIVND (reference sequence). V gave up 5 bases and J gave up 9 bases; unmatched junction bases: 23. The CDR3 reads CASSLRGTGSGPAWGEQFF. The CDR3 nucleotides are TGTGCCAGTAGTCTCCGGGGGACAGGGTCCGGTCCGGCTTGGGGTGAGCAGTTCTTC.

The rearrangement links TRBV27 to TRBJ1-5; 9 bases are shared with TRBD1. The germline CDR1 and CDR2 sequences are MNHEY and SMNVEV (reference sequence). The CDR3 runs to 15 residues. V dropped 5 bases and J dropped 2; count of bases not matched to a gene: 4. The chain's CDR3 is CASSPWTGGNQPQHF. The CDR3, as DNA: TGTGCCAGCAGTCCTTGGACAGGGGGCAATCAGCCCCAGCATTTT.

The chain carries TRBV3-1 (or the pseudogene TRBV3-2) and TRBJ2-5; possible D gene TRBD2, 6 bases. CDR1 is LGHDT, CDR2 YNNKEL, per germline (reference sequence). CDR3 size: 12 residues. V was shortened by 1 base and J by 13 bases, with 13 bases between the two germline ends. The CDR3 coding sequence is TGTGCCAGCAGCCAAGGAGCGACTAGGACGTACTTC. Translation gives CASSQGATRTYF.

The V gene is TRBV10-3, the J gene TRBJ1-1; 7 positions agree with TRBD1. Trimming took 7 bases from V and 6 from J; bases not matched to a gene: 8. There are 13 residues in the CDR3. In germline, CDR1 is ENHRY, CDR2 SYGVKD. The CDR3 loop reads CAITSDRVAEAFF. CDR3 bases: TGTGCCATCACCTCCGACAGGGTGGCTGAAGCTTTCTTT.

The rearrangement links TRBV7-8 to TRBJ1-4; 8 positions match TRBD1. After removal of 5 bases from V and 4 bases from J, the junction contained 6 bases not matched to a gene. This CDR3 has 15 residues. Germline V gives CDR1 SGHVS, CDR2 FQNEAQ. As DNA, the CDR3 is TGTGCCAGCAGCCCCCGACAGGGGATTAATGAAAAACTGTTTTTT. The encoded protein is CASSPRQGINEKLFF. Full variable domain (rest looked up from reference TRBV7-8 and TRBJ1-4): GAGVSQSPRYKVAKRGQDVALRCDPISGHVSLFWYQQALGQGPEFLTYFQNEAQLDKSGLPSDRFFAERPEGSVSTLKIQRTQQEDSAVYLCASSPRQGINEKLFFGSGTQLSVL.